The 15 T cell receptor beta chains listed next were all sequenced from one sample in a study of CD8+ T cells in alopecia areata. Specified treatment: oral pan-JAK inhibitor, 5-10 mg twice daily. Sequencing relied on a cDNA template that was reverse transcribed from extracted RNA. The table came from immunoSEQ multiplex PCR; TCRdb's copy has only in-frame clones and leaves some out. Among about 200,000 clones listed, 55% to 70% were seen once. The sequencing used CD4+ T cells sorted from blood, collected at week 24, from a patient treated with tofacitinib. These receptor sequences come from a human donor with alopecia areata.

Only a few counts were recorded for this clone. The rearrangement links TRBV9 to TRBJ2-3; D gene uncertain. Germline values: CDR1 SGDLS, CDR2 YYNGEE. CDR3 length: 14 residues. The V end lost 0 bases, the J end lost 0 bases, and 5 bases lay between the germline ends. The CDR3 sequence: CASSVAPSTDTQYF. The DNA for the CDR3 is TGTGCCAGCAGCGTAGCCCCTAGCACAGATACGCAGTATTTT.

V gene TRBV29-1 combines with J gene TRBJ1-5; maybe TRBD1 (5 bases). CDR1 and CDR2 from the germline V gene are SQVTM and ANQGSEA. CDR3 length: 14 residues. V gave up 6 bases and J gave up 0 bases, with 12 bases separating them. CDR3 protein: CSVRETASNQPQHF. In nucleotides, the CDR3 is TGCAGCGTCCGGGAGACAGCTAGCAATCAGCCCCAGCATTTT.

This clone has a single count. Additional DNA sequences in this sample encode the identical CDR3. The V and J genes are TRBV30 and TRBJ2-7; no clear D gene. Germline assignment: CDR1 GTSNPN and CDR2 SVGIG (reference sequence). Trimming stripped 0 bases from V and 4 bases from J, with 4 bases between. The CDR3 contains 11 residues. DNA for the CDR3: TGTGCCTGGAGTGTAGGGTACGAGCAGTACTTC. Amino acid sequence: CAWSVGYEQYF.

V is TRBV30 and J is TRBJ2-1; D gene unclear. V was clipped by 2 bases and J by 5 bases, with 7 bases between them. Germline V gene lookup returns CDR1 GTSNPN and CDR2 SVGIG (reference sequence). The CDR3 is 12 amino acids. The CDR3 DNA reads as TGTGCCTGGAGTAAGAGACACAATGAGCAGTTCTTC. Its protein product is CAWSKRHNEQFF.

The chain has TRBV6-1 and TRBJ1-5; D uncertain. Germline-derived CDR1 and CDR2 are MNHNS and SASEGT. This CDR3 spans 16 amino acids. Trimming shortened V by 1 base and J by 3 bases, and 13 bases separated the two germline ends. This chain's CDR3 is CASSEVKGSYNQPQHF. Here the CDR3 DNA reads TGTGCCAGCAGTGAAGTTAAGGGTTCCTACAATCAGCCCCAGCATTTT.

This sequence joins TRBV30 and TRBJ2-2; D unclear. Germline assignment: CDR1 GTSNPN and CDR2 SVGIG (reference sequence). CDR3 size: 13 residues. Trimming removed 3 bases at V and 2 bases at J, with 7 bases between. This chain's CDR3 is CAWSGFNTGELFF. The CDR3 bases are TGTGCCTGGAGCGGGTTTAACACCGGGGAGCTGTTTTTT.

This clone occurred a few times. The gene calls are TRBV5-1 and TRBJ2-7, with D maybe TRBD1 (6 bases). V shed 2 bases and J shed 1 base, with 10 bases lying between them. CDR3 length: 14 residues. Looked up from germline, CDR1 is SGHRS and CDR2 is YFSETQ. In nucleotides, the CDR3 is TGCGCCAGCAGCTTAGGACAGCATTCCTACGAGCAGTACTTC. This codes for CASSLGQHSYEQYF.

This chain joins TRBV19 and TRBJ1-5, with D maybe TRBD1 (5 bases). This CDR3 is 14 amino acids long. Per the germline V gene, CDR1 is LNHDA and CDR2 is SQIVND (reference sequence). V was pared by 5 bases and J by 2 bases, with 10 bases between. The CDR3 region is CASSHQGGNQPQHF. DNA for the CDR3: TGTGCCAGTAGTCACCAGGGCGGCAATCAGCCCCAGCATTTT.

The J gene is TRBJ2-5, the V gene TRBV5-6; 11 nucleotides align to TRBD2. The trim removed 0 bases at V and 5 bases at J, leaving 3 bases unmatched. This CDR3 is 15 amino acids long. In germline, CDR1 is SGHDT, CDR2 YYEEEE. Here the CDR3 reads CASSLGLAGIETQYF. The DNA of the CDR3 is TGTGCCAGCAGCTTGGGACTAGCGGGAATTGAGACCCAGTACTTC.

This clone was picked up a small number of times. In the same sample, other DNA sequences code for this CDR3. The rearrangement joins TRBV29-1 to TRBJ2-5; D call uncertain. The CDR3 contains 10 residues. Trimming shortened V by 4 bases and J by 5 bases, and 5 bases separated the two germline ends. Germline loops: CDR1 SQVTM, CDR2 ANQGSEA. The DNA of the CDR3 is TGCAGCGTTGGAGGCGAGACCCAGTACTTC. This encodes CSVGGETQYF.

This clone was seen only a few times. This chain connects TRBV30 to TRBJ2-5; D is ambiguous. This CDR3 is built from 15 residues. Germline V lookup: CDR1 GTSNPN, CDR2 SVGIG (reference sequence). Trimming shortened V by 6 bases and J by 5 bases, and 22 bases separated the two germline ends. The CDR3 DNA follows: TGTGCCTGCAACCTTGACACGTCCATGCGGGAGACCCAGTACTTC. Its translation is CACNLDTSMRETQYF.

The chain joins TRBV27 to TRBJ2-1, with D possibly matching TRBD1 (5 bases). Trimming took off 8 bases at V and 7 bases at J, with 15 bases between the two ends. The CDR3 length is 13 residues. Per the germline V gene, CDR1 is MNHEY and CDR2 is SMNVEV (reference sequence). The CDR3 spells CASEDSSHNEQFF. In DNA form, the CDR3 reads TGTGCCAGCGAAGACAGCTCCCATAATGAGCAGTTCTTC.

In its sample, this clone was seen a few times. The J gene is TRBJ2-5, the V gene TRBV18, with D hard to call. Germline V lookup: CDR1 KGHSH, CDR2 LQKENI. This CDR3 comprises 14 residues. V dropped 0 bases and J dropped 1 base, with 6 bases sitting between them. CDR3 protein: CASSPPAFQETQYF. In DNA, the CDR3 is TGTGCCAGCTCACCACCGGCTTTCCAAGAGACCCAGTACTTC.

The V call is TRBV6-6, the J call TRBJ1-5, with D possibly matching TRBD1 (6 bases). Per germline, CDR1 MNHNY and CDR2 SVGAGI (reference sequence). The V and J ends lost 7 bases and 7 bases respectively, with 14 bases between them. The CDR3 extends over 13 amino acids. CDR3 DNA: TGTGCCAGCAAACCAGGGGCAGAGCAGCCCCAGCATTTT. Its translation: CASKPGAEQPQHF.

As concerns this clone: Other nucleotide sequences in the sample specify the same CDR3. The chain combines TRBV29-1 with TRBJ2-5; TRBD1 matches at 7 bases. This CDR3 spans 12 amino acids. Trimming removed 3 bases from V and 4 bases from J; junction bases left unmatched: 2. Germline loops: CDR1 SQVTM, CDR2 ANQGSEA. The CDR3 region has the DNA TGCAGCGTTGAGAGACAGGGAGAGACCCAGTACTTC. This gives the protein CSVERQGETQYF.